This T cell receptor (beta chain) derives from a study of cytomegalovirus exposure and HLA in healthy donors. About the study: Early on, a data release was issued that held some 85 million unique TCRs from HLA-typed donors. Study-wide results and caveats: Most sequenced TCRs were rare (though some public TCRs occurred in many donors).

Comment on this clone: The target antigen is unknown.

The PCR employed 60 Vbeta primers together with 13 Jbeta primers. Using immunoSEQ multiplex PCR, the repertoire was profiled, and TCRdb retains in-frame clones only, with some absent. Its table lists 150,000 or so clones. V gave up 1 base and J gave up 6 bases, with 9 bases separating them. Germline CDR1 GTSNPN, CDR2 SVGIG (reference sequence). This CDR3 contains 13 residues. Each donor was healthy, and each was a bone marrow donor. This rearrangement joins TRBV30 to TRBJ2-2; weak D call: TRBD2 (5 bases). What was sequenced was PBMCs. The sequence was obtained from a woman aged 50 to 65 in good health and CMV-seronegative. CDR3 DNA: TGTGCCTGGAGTGCGGGGTGGGCCGGGGAGCTGTTTTTT. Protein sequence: CAWSAGWAGELFF.